This TCR beta chain was sequenced during a study of blood T cell repertoires in COVID-19 (dated by TCRdb to between 2020 and 2021). At the level of the whole study: Samples covering the acute and convalescent phases of COVID-19 were provided by collaborators in the United States, Italy and Spain. The material from the prospective study consisted of cDNA or gDNA derived from T cells, B-cell-depleted T cells, or PBMCs. Deeply sampled blood TCRbeta repertoires from subjects exposed to, actively infected with, or recovered from COVID-19 were included in the dataset. A freely available public database, intended as a resource for researchers studying the immune response to SARS-CoV-2, is where the repertoires were released. The samples were drawn from the first 160 participants of the ongoing ImmuneRACE study and from 950 to 1,500 subjects provided by 6 global collaborators. Sample metadata almost always included a de-identified subject ID, COVID-19 status, age in years and sex. Where HLA class I and class II types were available, the types were taken from metadata supplied by the sample provider, not from assay-based typing. Points the paper makes about the study in general: The quantity of clinical and demographic metadata differed by source and by participant and was supplied without curation.

Trimming costs V 2 bases and J 10 bases, and their ends lie 18 bases apart. CDR1 and CDR2 are read off the germline V gene as MNHEY and SVGAGI. The CDR3, cysteine through phenylalanine, is 15 amino acids long. CDR3 DNA only is kept here, 45 bases in frame from base 1. The collaborating institutions used their own protocols to collect whole blood in K2EDTA tubes. For TCRbeta analysis, collaborators shipped samples in one of three forms: frozen whole blood, isolated PBMCs, or DNA extracted from either of those sample types. Concerning this clone itself: No cognate antigen has been identified for it. The sample holds no much larger clone one base away, and base qualities are not on file.

TCRbeta CDR3 regions were amplified from genomic DNA by means of the immunoSEQ Assay, a bias-controlled multiplex PCR. In the source study's methods: Nucleated cell counts per sample were estimated from amplification of reference gene primers within the assay. To quantify the absolute abundance of each unique TCRbeta CDR3 rearrangement, sequence reads were collapsed and filtered. Productive Simpson clonality was computed per sample as the square root of Simpson's diversity index over productive rearrangements. TCRdb retrieved this table from immuneACCESS and kept in-frame rearrangements only. Not all clones are present; in checked studies, unresolved V genes account for under half, and no reason is known for the remainder. The DNA was the basis for D and trimming; V, J and clone size are from that table. In all, the sample holds about 80,000 clones, and about four fifths of those were seen once. The ten largest clones add up to 3.5% of the sample.

The sample comprised peripheral blood. The TCR was taken from a man in his fifties with acute or convalescent COVID-19. The receptor chain draws on TRBV6-5 and TRBJ2-1; the D segment could be TRBD1, given 6 matching bases. The nucleotide sequence reads as follows: TGTGCCAGCAGTTACGCTCAGGGGCCAGAGGTCGAGCAGTTCTTC. Its protein is CASSYAQGPEVEQFF.